This is a list of T cell receptor beta chains from one sample in a study of T cell responses to AZD1222 COVID-19 vaccine. Produced via immunoSEQ multiplex PCR; TCRdb's table is partial and in-frame only. Of about 150,000 clones in the sample, 88% were seen once. The sample was peripheral blood, taken on day 0 of AZD1222 vaccination. The source of these receptors is an adult in good health. Both conserved end residues are part of each CDR3. The order of the fields is V gene, CDR3 length, clone size, CDR3 protein. Not every row has a clone size; where given, it reads once, few, many or a size class.

TRBV2 12 NA CASSEPRYGYTF
TRBV4-3 15 NA CASSQDRGAGNTIYF
TRBV4-3 15 NA CASSQDRSGVYEQYF
TRBV5-1 16 few CASSPGTYPTSGGYTF
TRBV28 14 NA CASSPGQGRRPQHF
TRBV12-3/TRBV12-4 12 once CASSSFRKTQYF
TRBV4-3 14 NA CASSQDGRGGEQFF
TRBV18 14 NA CASSLRQDFYEQYF
TRBV11-2 14 NA CASSLAQGPYEQYF
TRBV5-1 13 NA CASSLKLDYGYTF
TRBV11-3 16 NA CASSLDGTGKYNEQFF
TRBV6-5 15 NA CASRTIQGANQPQHF
TRBV5-6 15 once CASSLTGISNQPQHF
TRBV10-3 13 NA CAIGLSGGELAFF
TRBV18 20 NA CASSPRGQADPFSGANVLTF
TRBV27 14 NA CASSTVRGFYEQYF